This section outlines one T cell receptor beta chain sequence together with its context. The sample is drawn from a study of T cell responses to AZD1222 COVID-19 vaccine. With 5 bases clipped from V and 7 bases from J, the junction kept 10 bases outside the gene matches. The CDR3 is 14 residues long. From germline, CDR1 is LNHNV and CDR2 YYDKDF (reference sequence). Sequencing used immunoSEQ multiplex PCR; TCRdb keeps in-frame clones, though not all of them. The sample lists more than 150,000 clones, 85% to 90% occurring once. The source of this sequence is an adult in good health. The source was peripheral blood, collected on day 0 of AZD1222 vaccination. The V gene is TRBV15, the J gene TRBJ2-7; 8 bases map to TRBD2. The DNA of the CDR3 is TGTGCCACCAGCCCACCCGGGGGGGTTGGGGAGCAGTACTTC. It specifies CATSPPGGVGEQYF.